This T cell receptor (beta chain) is from a study of graft-versus-host responses after intestinal transplantation. Study-level information: Recipients uniformly received anti-thymocyte globulin induction, followed by tacrolimus and steroids for three to four years. Study observations and caveats: Circulating GvH clone levels at their peak were associated with HvG declines (early post-transplant). Allografts of one patient group, those with graft-donor T cell macrochimerism, had high graft-versus-host to host-versus-graft clonal ratios.

The CDR3 is 14 amino acids. V dropped 3 bases and J dropped 6; count of bases not matched to a gene: 4. CDR1 is MDHEN and CDR2 is SYDVKM in the germline V gene. Assay used: immunoSEQ multiplex PCR; TCRdb lists only in-frame clones, some missing. The sample consists of about 20,000 clones, roughly 94% of them appearing once. Comment on this clone: Its antigen is still unknown.

V and J are TRBV28 and TRBJ1-4; TRBD1 matches 7 bases. This clonotype was obtained from a human patient who received an intestinal transplant, so some T cells may come from the graft donor. Sequenced material: PBMCs, taken 23 days after intestinal transplant. The CDR3 here is CASSFETGHEKLFF. As DNA, the CDR3 is TGTGCCAGCAGTTTTGAGACAGGGCATGAAAAACTGTTTTTT. Complete variable domain (other parts from reference TRBV28 and TRBJ1-4): DVKVTQSSRYLVKRTGEKVFLECVQDMDHENMFWYRQDPGLGLRLIYFSYDVKMKEKGDIPEGYSVSREKKERFSLILESASTNQTSMYLCASSFETGHEKLFFGSGTQLSVL.